These 8 T cell receptor beta chains share one sample of origin, sequenced in a study of HIV-infected patients and healthy controls. TCRdb re-called the 5' RACE reads with MiXCR, one entry per CDR3 protein. The sample shows tens of thousands of distinct CDR3 sequences, approximately 15% of them seen only once. Material: CD4+ T cells from blood. Every receptor here comes from a human donor in good health.

This clonotype was picked up many times. The chain employs TRBV7-2 and TRBJ2-3, with D possibly TRBD2 on 6 matching bases. CDR3 length: 14 amino acids. Between the trimmed V and J ends, which lost 5 bases and 4 bases, there was a span of 13 bases. Germline V CDR1 and CDR2: SGHTA, FQGNSA. CDR3 region: CASSTGLSADTQYF. Written as DNA, the CDR3 is TGTGCCAGCAGCACGGGACTGTCGGCAGATACGCAGTATTTT.

The chain is built from TRBV30 and TRBJ2-7; 8 bases agree with TRBD1. The V segment lost 0 bases and the J segment 4 bases; nucleotides outside the gene matches: 11. This CDR3 has 16 residues. The germline gives CDR1 GTSNPN, CDR2 SVGIG (reference sequence). Here the CDR3 reads CAWSVTGGQARYEQYF. Here the CDR3 DNA reads TGTGCCTGGAGTGTAACCGGGGGACAGGCTAGGTACGAGCAGTACTTC.

This clonotype was recorded at least ten times. V usage is TRBV7-9 and J usage is TRBJ1-4; D remains unclear. This CDR3 has 15 residues. CDR1 SEHNR and CDR2 FQNEAQ come from the germline V gene (reference sequence). Trimming removed 5 bases from V and 3 bases from J, with 13 bases in between. CDR3 residues: CASSLLAGANEKLFF. The CDR3 DNA follows: TGTGCCAGCAGCCTCTTGGCCGGGGCTAATGAAAAACTGTTTTTT.

The table lists this clonotype with a few counts. The chain employs TRBV3-1 and TRBJ1-6; D is unclear. Trimming left V 3 bases short and J 5 bases short, with 8 bases between. The CDR3 length is 14 residues. Germline values: CDR1 LGHDT, CDR2 YNNKEL (reference sequence). The CDR3 DNA follows: TGTGCCAGCAGCCATCAAGCTAATAATTCACCCCTCCACTTT. Its protein is CASSHQANNSPLHF.

The V and J genes are TRBV30 and TRBJ2-7; D unclear. V was clipped by 2 bases and J by 2 bases, with 4 bases between them. CDR1 and CDR2 (germline): GTSNPN, SVGIG (reference sequence). This CDR3 region has 11 residues. The DNA for the CDR3 is TGTGCCTGGAGTATTACCTACGAGCAGTACTTC. The encoded protein is CAWSITYEQYF.

This clonotype was observed at least ten times. This chain connects TRBV12-3 or TRBV12-4 to TRBJ2-7, with TRBD1 identical over 8 bases. The CDR3 spans 14 residues. The V gene end was trimmed by 3 bases and the J gene end by 4 bases; junction bases not matched to a gene: 5. This CDR3 is CASSLRTGQYEQYF. The DNA for the CDR3 is TGTGCCAGCAGTTTGAGGACAGGGCAATACGAGCAGTACTTC.

This chain connects TRBV12-3 or TRBV12-4 to TRBJ2-7; the match to TRBD2 covers 11 bases. The V gene end was trimmed by 6 bases and the J gene end by 5 bases; junction bases not matched to a gene: 6. This CDR3 has 14 residues. DNA of the CDR3: TGTGCCAGCAGACTAGCGGGAGTCCCCAACGAGCAGTACTTC. This translates into CASRLAGVPNEQYF.

The sample holds a few counts of this clonotype. The chain is built from TRBV20-1 and TRBJ1-2, with 7 bases aligning to TRBD1. The CDR3 contains 14 residues. From germline, CDR1 is DFQATT and CDR2 SNEGSKA (reference sequence). V lost 0 bases, J lost 3 bases, and 4 bases stayed unmatched. The CDR3 spells CSARDYTGDYGYTF. For the CDR3, the DNA is TGCAGTGCTAGAGACTACACAGGGGACTATGGCTACACCTTC.